This record looks at one TCR beta chain sequence and its context. Libraries were prepared by immunoSEQ multiplex PCR; TCRdb keeps only in-frame clonotypes and omits some of them. The sample has around 67,000 clones; about four fifths are singletons. The data stem from a study of blood T cell repertoires in COVID-19. The source of this sequence is a man aged 45-65 years with active COVID-19. Material: peripheral blood.

The CDR3: CASSQDGSGGGLNEQYF. The DNA of the CDR3 is TGTGCCAGCAGCCAAGATGGTAGCGGGGGGGGACTCAACGAGCAGTACTTC. This chain connects TRBV4-2 to TRBJ2-7, with TRBD2 matching over 11 bases. This CDR3 comprises 17 residues. Looked up from germline, CDR1 is LGHNA and CDR2 is YNFKEQ. J gave up 5 bases and V 0 bases, and 9 bases lay outside the gene matches.